This TCR beta chain was captured in a study of T cell changes during pregnancy in multiple sclerosis (dated by TCRdb to between 2017 and 2020). As for the study more broadly: The study examined how the T cell repertoire changed over the course of pregnancy in women with multiple sclerosis.

Measured from the cysteine to the phenylalanine, the CDR3 is 16 residues long. The kept DNA is CDR3 alone, 48 bases in frame from the first base. Clipping removes 1 base from V and 4 bases from J, with 5 as the unmatched junction base count. The germline V gene yields SGHAT for CDR1 and FQNNGV for CDR2. Worth noting for this clone: Which antigen it targets is not known. No quality values exist for individual bases; no much larger clone is one base distant.

The receptor library was made with the immunoSEQ multiplex PCR assay. TCRdb's version of the immuneACCESS table is confined to in-frame rearrangements and falls short of the full clone set. An unresolved V gene accounts for under half of the shortfall where checked; the remainder is of unknown origin. This sample holds about 70,000 clones; over 85% were observed only once. The ten most abundant clones make up roughly 1.2% of the sample. This receptor chain uses TRBV11-2 and TRBJ1-4; 8 of the junction bases match TRBD1. The specimen comprised peripheral blood, sampled in the third trimester of pregnancy. This receptor was taken from a female donor with multiple sclerosis, enrolled in a pregnancy study. The CDR3 reads CASSLGRDRINEKLFF. The DNA sequence reads TGTGCCAGCAGCTTAGGGAGGGACAGGATTAATGAAAAACTGTTTTTT. The variable domain in full, with residues beyond the CDR3 obtained from the reference TRBV11-2 and TRBJ1-4 genes, is EAGVAQSPRYKIIEKRQSVAFWCNPISGHATLYWYQQILGQGPKLLIQFQNNGVVDDSQLPKDRFSAERLKGVDSTLKIQPAKLEDSAVYLCASSLGRDRINEKLFFGSGTQLSVL.